These T cell receptor beta chains were read from a single sample in a study of blood T cell repertoires in COVID-19. Some clones are missing from TCRdb's copy, which holds only in-frame ones; the method was immunoSEQ multiplex PCR. The sample holds more than 150,000 clones, more than 85% seen once. What was sequenced was peripheral blood. The receptors come from a middle-aged man with active or convalescent COVID-19. Both conserved end residues are part of each CDR3. The D gene is left open where the match is weak. Not every row has a clone size; where given, it reads once, few, many or a size class.

size: NA
J: TRBJ2-5
V: TRBV28
D: TRBD1
CDR3: CASSLRDRHQETQYF
DNA: TGTGCCAGCAGTTTAAGGGACAGACACCAAGAGACCCAGTACTTC

size: NA
J: TRBJ2-1
V: TRBV15
D: TRBD2
CDR3: CATSRDMGRGKFF
DNA: TGTGCCACCAGCAGAGATATGGGGAGGGGAAAGTTCTTC

size: NA
J: TRBJ1-2
V: TRBV19
D: TRBD1
CDR3: CASSRGDRGHGYTF
DNA: TGTGCCAGTAGTAGAGGAGACAGGGGGCATGGCTACACCTTC

size: NA
J: TRBJ1-4
V: TRBV13
D: NA
CDR3: CASSLGRWTINEKLFF
DNA: TGTGCCAGCAGCTTAGGCCGCTGGACTATTAATGAAAAACTGTTTTTT

size: NA
J: TRBJ2-2
V: TRBV6-5
D: NA
CDR3: CASTRGYLDTGELFF
DNA: TGTGCCAGCACCCGGGGGTACCTAGACACCGGGGAGCTGTTTTTT

size: once
J: TRBJ2-5
V: TRBV2
D: TRBD2
CDR3: CASRDSGGFQETQYF
DNA: TGTGCCAGCAGGGATAGCGGGGGATTCCAAGAGACCCAGTACTTC

size: NA
J: TRBJ2-1
V: TRBV11-1
D: NA
CDR3: CASSLPGGGNEQFF
DNA: TGTGCCAGCAGCCTCCCTGGGGGCGGGAATGAGCAGTTCTTC

size: few
J: TRBJ2-5
V: TRBV7-3
D: NA
CDR3: CASSLFPGIRETQYF
DNA: TGTGCCAGCAGCTTATTTCCAGGGATCCGGGAGACCCAGTACTTC

size: NA
J: TRBJ2-3
V: TRBV7-6
D: NA
CDR3: CASSSRTDTQYF
DNA: TGTGCCAGCAGTTCTCGCACAGATACGCAGTATTTT

size: NA
J: TRBJ2-2
V: TRBV30
D: NA
CDR3: CAGPRYGTGELFF
DNA: TGTGCCGGTCCTAGATACGGCACCGGGGAGCTGTTTTTT

size: many
J: TRBJ2-5
V: TRBV28
D: NA
CDR3: CASSLSRTLVGETQYF
DNA: TGTGCCAGCAGTTTATCCCGGACTTTGGTAGGAGAGACCCAGTACTTC

size: NA
J: TRBJ2-1
V: TRBV28
D: NA
CDR3: CASSLTAYTSYNEQFF
DNA: TGTGCCAGCAGTTTGACAGCCTATACCTCCTACAATGAGCAGTTCTTC

size: once
J: TRBJ1-3
V: TRBV11-2
D: TRBD1
CDR3: CASSRGQAGNTIYF
DNA: TGTGCCAGCAGCCGCGGACAGGCTGGAAACACCATATATTTT

size: NA
J: TRBJ2-7
V: TRBV6-5
D: NA
CDR3: CASAEDSVYYEQYF
DNA: TGTGCCAGTGCTGAGGACAGCGTTTACTACGAGCAGTACTTC

size: NA
J: TRBJ2-1
V: TRBV7-2
D: TRBD1
CDR3: CASSSKVTGGSEQFF
DNA: TGTGCCAGCAGCTCTAAAGTTACAGGGGGCAGTGAGCAGTTCTTC

size: NA
J: TRBJ2-1
V: TRBV29-1
D: TRBD1
CDR3: CSVEETGNNEQFF
DNA: TGCAGCGTTGAGGAGACAGGGAACAATGAGCAGTTCTTC

size: NA
J: TRBJ2-2
V: TRBV24-1
D: TRBD2
CDR3: CATSVRGGTSGTGELFF
DNA: TGTGCCACCAGTGTCCGCGGCGGGACTAGCGGCACCGGGGAGCTGTTTTTT

size: NA
J: TRBJ2-1
V: TRBV5-8
D: NA
CDR3: CASSPRGGTNNEQFF
DNA: TGTGCCAGCAGCCCTAGGGGGGGGACAAACAATGAGCAGTTCTTC

size: NA
J: TRBJ2-7
V: TRBV19
D: NA
CDR3: CASSIGTDPYEQYF
DNA: TGTGCCAGTAGTATAGGAACAGATCCCTACGAGCAGTACTTC

size: NA
J: TRBJ1-5
V: TRBV18
D: NA
CDR3: CASSPDRPQPQHF
DNA: TGTGCCAGCTCACCGGACAGACCTCAGCCCCAGCATTTT

size: NA
J: TRBJ1-2
V: TRBV5-6
D: TRBD1
CDR3: CASSFAGGIYGYTF
DNA: TGTGCCAGCAGCTTCGCAGGGGGCATCTATGGCTACACCTTC

size: NA
J: TRBJ1-4
V: TRBV7-9
D: TRBD1
CDR3: CASSPSDRVNEKLFF
DNA: TGTGCCAGCAGCCCCTCAGACAGGGTGAATGAAAAACTGTTTTTT

size: NA
J: TRBJ1-4
V: TRBV6-5
D: NA
CDR3: CASRQGLEKLFF
DNA: TGTGCCAGCAGACAGGGTCTTGAAAAACTGTTTTTT

size: once
J: TRBJ1-1
V: TRBV10-3
D: TRBD1
CDR3: CAIKGTANTEAFF
DNA: TGTGCCATCAAGGGGACAGCCAACACTGAAGCTTTCTTT

size: NA
J: TRBJ1-5
V: TRBV19
D: NA
CDR3: CASGSMGPPQHF
DNA: TGTGCCAGTGGGTCCATGGGGCCGCCCCAGCATTTT

size: NA
J: TRBJ1-4
V: TRBV7-6
D: NA
CDR3: CASSLSTRGGEKLFF
DNA: TGTGCCAGCAGCTTATCAACCAGAGGCGGTGAAAAACTGTTTTTT

size: once
J: TRBJ2-3
V: TRBV9
D: NA
CDR3: CASSFLYTDTQYF
DNA: TGTGCCAGCAGCTTCCTCTACACAGATACGCAGTATTTT

size: NA
J: TRBJ1-1
V: TRBV12-5
D: NA
CDR3: CASGLNRFSGREAFF
DNA: TGTGCTAGTGGTTTGAACCGGTTTTCAGGGCGGGAAGCTTTCTTT

size: NA
J: TRBJ1-3
V: TRBV18
D: NA
CDR3: CASSPPGTGNTIYF
DNA: TGTGCCAGCTCACCGCCGGGTACTGGAAACACCATATATTTT

size: NA
J: TRBJ2-7
V: TRBV11-2
D: TRBD2
CDR3: CASSIRRGGPYEQYF
DNA: TGTGCCAGCAGCATTAGGCGGGGGGGGCCCTACGAGCAGTACTTC

size: NA
J: TRBJ1-1
V: TRBV24-1
D: TRBD1
CDR3: CATSVSPPESGTVEAFF
DNA: TGTGCCACCAGTGTTAGCCCTCCCGAGTCCGGGACAGTTGAAGCTTTCTTT

size: once
J: TRBJ2-3
V: TRBV10-3
D: TRBD2
CDR3: CAAGGGMTDTQYF
DNA: TGTGCCGCCGGCGGGGGGATGACAGATACGCAGTATTTT

size: NA
J: TRBJ2-1
V: TRBV25-1
D: TRBD2
CDR3: CASSEAGGYNEQFF
DNA: TGTGCCAGCAGTGAAGCGGGGGGTTACAATGAGCAGTTCTTC